The clone carrying this T cell receptor beta chain was counted a few times. Its antigen is as yet unknown. The data originate from a study of early T cells in non-severe SARS-CoV-2 infection. Overall study: Unsorted whole-blood RNA was sequenced in bulk, leaving chains unpaired.

Study observations and caveats: Matches to VDJdb favored anti-spike CD8 responses and missed private and CD4 specificities.

Tagging with unique molecular identifiers was applied to individual cDNA molecules. TCRdb fed the 5' RACE reads into MiXCR, producing one record per CDR3 protein. Of 55,000 to 70,000 distinct CDR3 sequences listed, over 9% are singletons. The specimen sequenced was whole blood. The TCR was taken from an adult who was a healthcare worker with PCR-confirmed SARS-CoV-2 infection or an uninfected control (not recorded which).

CDR3 in amino acids: CASSGGGNQPQHF. Written as DNA, the CDR3 is TGTGCCAGCAGTGGAGGGGGAAATCAGCCCCAGCATTTT. The chain joins TRBV12-3 or TRBV12-4 to TRBJ1-5; the D gene is possibly TRBD1 (6 bases). V was shortened by 5 bases and J by 4 bases, with 9 bases between the two germline ends. The CDR3 runs 13 residues.